This TCR beta chain was profiled in a study of beta chain features in type 1 diabetes. Study-level background: Patients shared similar age, gender and cell yields with healthy donors.

Blood was collected once per donor into heparin, averaging approximately 110 mL. V lost 3 bases and J 13 bases, leaving 10 bases between the germline ends. This CDR3 has 11 amino acids. In germline, CDR1 is SEHNR, CDR2 FQNEAQ (reference sequence). Every isolated RNA sample was fully reverse transcribed, so sequencing captured expressed TCRB transcripts. Only in-frame clones appear in the TCRdb table, and some are missing; sequencing was by immunoSEQ multiplex PCR. The sample consists of 300,000 to 400,000 clones, 7% to 9% of them appearing once. This clone was seen many times. Its antigen is not known. Study-wide results and limits: The naive, central memory and Treg TCRB repertoires showed an apparent similarity that was greater among patients than among healthy donors. A PCR bias possibly favoring shorter templates would apply equally to patients and controls.

Sequenced sample: central memory CD4+ T cells from blood. The receptor's source is a woman aged 18-29 years in good health. The rearrangement links TRBV7-9 to TRBJ2-4; a weak D match, TRBD2 (5 bases). The CDR3 DNA is TGTGCCAGCAGCTTCGGAGGCGTCCAGTACTTC. This translates into CASSFGGVQYF.